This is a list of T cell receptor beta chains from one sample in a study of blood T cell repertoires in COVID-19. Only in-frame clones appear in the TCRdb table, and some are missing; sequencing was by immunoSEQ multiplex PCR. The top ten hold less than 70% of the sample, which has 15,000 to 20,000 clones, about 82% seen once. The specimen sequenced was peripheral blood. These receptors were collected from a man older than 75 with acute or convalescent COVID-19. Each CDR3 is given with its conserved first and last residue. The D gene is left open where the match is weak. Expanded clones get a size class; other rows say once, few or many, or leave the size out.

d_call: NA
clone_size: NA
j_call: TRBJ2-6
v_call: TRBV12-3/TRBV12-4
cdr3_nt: TGTGCCAGCAGGATGGCCGGGGCCAACGTCCTGACTTTC
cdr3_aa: CASRMAGANVLTF

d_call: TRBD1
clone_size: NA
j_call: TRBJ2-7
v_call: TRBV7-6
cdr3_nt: TGTGCCAGCAGCTTAACAGGGGGTAGCGAGCAGTACTTC
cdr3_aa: CASSLTGGSEQYF

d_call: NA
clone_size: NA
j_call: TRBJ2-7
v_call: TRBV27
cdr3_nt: TGTGCCAGCAGTTTATCAACCGGGACTGTCTCCTACGAGCAGTACTTC
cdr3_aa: CASSLSTGTVSYEQYF

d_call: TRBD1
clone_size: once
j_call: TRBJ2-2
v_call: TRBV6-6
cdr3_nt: TGTGCCAGCAGTTACTCAGGGACAGGGGCGATCGGGGAGCTGTTTTTT
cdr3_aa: CASSYSGTGAIGELFF

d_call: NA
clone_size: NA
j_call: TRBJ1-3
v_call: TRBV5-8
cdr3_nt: TGTGCCAGCAGTTATGGAGGGACTCGGCGCAACACCATATATTTT
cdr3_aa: CASSYGGTRRNTIYF

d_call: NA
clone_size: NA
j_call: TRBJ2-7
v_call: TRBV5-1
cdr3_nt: TGCGCCAGCAGCTTGGCGTTACAGGGCCGCTCCTACGAGCAGTACTTC
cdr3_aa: CASSLALQGRSYEQYF

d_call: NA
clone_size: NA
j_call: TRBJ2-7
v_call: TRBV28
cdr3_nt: TGTGCCAGCAGTCCTTTAGTAGGAAGGAGCCCCTACGAGCAGTACTTC
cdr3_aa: CASSPLVGRSPYEQYF

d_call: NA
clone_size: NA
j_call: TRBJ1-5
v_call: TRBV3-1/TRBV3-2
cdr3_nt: TGTGCCAGCAGCCAAGATCGGGGACAGCCCCAGCATTTT
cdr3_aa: CASSQDRGQPQHF

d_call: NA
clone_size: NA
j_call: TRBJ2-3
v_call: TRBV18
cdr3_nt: TGTGCCAGCTCCTCGACAGGAAGCACAGATACGCAGTATTTT
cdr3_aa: CASSSTGSTDTQYF

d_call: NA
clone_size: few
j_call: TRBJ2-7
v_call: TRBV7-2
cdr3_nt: TGTGCCAGCAGCCAAGGACTGTTACCCTACGAGCAGTACTTC
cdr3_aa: CASSQGLLPYEQYF

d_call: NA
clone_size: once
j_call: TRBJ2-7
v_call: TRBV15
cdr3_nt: TGTGCCACCAGCAGAGGAAGGGAGAGCTACGAGCAGTACTTC
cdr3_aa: CATSRGRESYEQYF

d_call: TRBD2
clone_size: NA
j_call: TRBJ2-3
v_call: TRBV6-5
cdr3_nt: TGTGCCAGCAGTTACTCGGGGACTAGATTCACAGATACGCAGTATTTT
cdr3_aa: CASSYSGTRFTDTQYF

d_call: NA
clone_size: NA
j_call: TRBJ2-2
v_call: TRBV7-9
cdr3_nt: TGTGCCAGCAGCAAACCGAGCGGCCGCATTAGCCCCGGGGAGCTGTTTTTT
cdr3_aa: CASSKPSGRISPGELFF

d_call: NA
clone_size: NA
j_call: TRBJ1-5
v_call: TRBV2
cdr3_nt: TGTGCCAGCAGTGGAGCCTTGGGAGGGCCACAGCCCCAGCATTTT
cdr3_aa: CASSGALGGPQPQHF

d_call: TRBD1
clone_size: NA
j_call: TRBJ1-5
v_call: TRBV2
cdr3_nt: TGTGCCAGACCGGGACAGGGGGCGGCTCAGCCCCAGCATTTT
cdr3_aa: CARPGQGAAQPQHF

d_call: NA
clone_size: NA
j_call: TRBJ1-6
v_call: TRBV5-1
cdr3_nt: TGCGCCAGCAGCTTGGAAACCGGGGGAAGGTCACCCCTCCACTTT
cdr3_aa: CASSLETGGRSPLHF

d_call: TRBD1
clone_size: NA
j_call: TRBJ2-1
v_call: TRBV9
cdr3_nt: TGTGCCAGTGCTAAGGGACAGGGTTTAGGTGAGCAGTTCTTC
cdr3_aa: CASAKGQGLGEQFF

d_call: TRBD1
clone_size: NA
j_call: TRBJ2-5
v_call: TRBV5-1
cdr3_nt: TGCGCCAGCAGCCGCGGGACAGGGACAGAGACCCAGTACTTC
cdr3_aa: CASSRGTGTETQYF

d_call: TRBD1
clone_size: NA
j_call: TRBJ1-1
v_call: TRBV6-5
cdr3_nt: TGTGCCAGCAGTCAACAGGGGGCCACTGAAGCTTTCTTT
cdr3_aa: CASSQQGATEAFF

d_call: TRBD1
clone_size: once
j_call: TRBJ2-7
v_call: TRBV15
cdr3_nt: TGTGCCACCAGCAGCGGGACAGGGGATATTTACGAGCAGTACTTC
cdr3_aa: CATSSGTGDIYEQYF

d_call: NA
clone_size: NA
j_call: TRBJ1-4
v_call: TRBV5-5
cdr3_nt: TGTGCCAGCAGCCTACGGACAGTGGTTAATGAAAAACTGTTTTTT
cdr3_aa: CASSLRTVVNEKLFF

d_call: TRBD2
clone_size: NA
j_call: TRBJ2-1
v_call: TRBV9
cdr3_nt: TGTGCCAGCAGCGAATCAGCGGGGGGGCCCAATGAGCAGTTCTTC
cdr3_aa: CASSESAGGPNEQFF

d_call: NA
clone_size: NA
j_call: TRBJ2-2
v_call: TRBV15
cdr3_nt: TGTGCCACCAGCAGAGGGGGCGGGGCGGCGGGGGAGCTGTTTTTT
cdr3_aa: CATSRGGGAAGELFF

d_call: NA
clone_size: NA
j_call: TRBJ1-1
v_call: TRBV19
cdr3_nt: TGTGCCACCGTGCAGGGTTACGGGACTGAAGCTTTCTTT
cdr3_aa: CATVQGYGTEAFF

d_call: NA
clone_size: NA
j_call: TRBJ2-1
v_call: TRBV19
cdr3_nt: TGTGCCAGTAGTCCCGCCGGGTCAGGGACTTACCTTGTCAATGAGCAGTTCTTC
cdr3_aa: CASSPAGSGTYLVNEQFF

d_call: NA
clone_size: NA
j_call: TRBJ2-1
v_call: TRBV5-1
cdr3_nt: TGCGCCAGCAGCTTGGGACGGGGACTTGCGGGCTCCTACAATGAGCAGTTCTTC
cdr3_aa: CASSLGRGLAGSYNEQFF

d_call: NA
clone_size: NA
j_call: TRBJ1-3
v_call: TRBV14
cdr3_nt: TGTGCCAGCGCGCAGGGGTATGGAAACACCATATATTTT
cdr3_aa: CASAQGYGNTIYF

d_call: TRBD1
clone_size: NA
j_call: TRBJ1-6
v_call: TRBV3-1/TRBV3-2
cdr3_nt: TGTGCCAGCAGCTTCCGGGACAGGGCAAATTCACCCCTCCACTTT
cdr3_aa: CASSFRDRANSPLHF

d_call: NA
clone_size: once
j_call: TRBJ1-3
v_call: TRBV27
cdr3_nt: TGTGCCAGCAGTTCCCCTCCTACCGCGGGGTTCGGAAACACCATATATTTT
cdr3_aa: CASSSPPTAGFGNTIYF